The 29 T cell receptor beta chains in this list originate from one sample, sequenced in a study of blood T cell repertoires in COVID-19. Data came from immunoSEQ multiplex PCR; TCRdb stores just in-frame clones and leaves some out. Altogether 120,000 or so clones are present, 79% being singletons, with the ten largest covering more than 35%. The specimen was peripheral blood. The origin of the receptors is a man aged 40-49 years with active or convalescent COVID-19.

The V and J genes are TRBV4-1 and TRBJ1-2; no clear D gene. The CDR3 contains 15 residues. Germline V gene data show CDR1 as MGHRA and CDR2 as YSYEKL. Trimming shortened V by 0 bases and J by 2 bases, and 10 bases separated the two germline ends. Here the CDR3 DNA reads TGCGCCAGCAGCCAAGAGAGAGACAAAAACTATGGCTACACCTTC. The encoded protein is CASSQERDKNYGYTF.

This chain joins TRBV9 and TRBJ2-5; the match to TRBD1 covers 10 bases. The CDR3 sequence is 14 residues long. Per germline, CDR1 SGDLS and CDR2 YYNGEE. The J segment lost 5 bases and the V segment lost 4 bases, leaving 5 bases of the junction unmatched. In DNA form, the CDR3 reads TGTGCCAGCAGCACCGGGACAGGGGAGGAGACCCAGTACTTC. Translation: CASSTGTGEETQYF.

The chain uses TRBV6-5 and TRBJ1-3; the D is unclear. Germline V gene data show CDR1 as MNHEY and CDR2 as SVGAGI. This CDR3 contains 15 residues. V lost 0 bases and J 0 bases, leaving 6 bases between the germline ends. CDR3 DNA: TGTGCCAGCAGTTACTCTTCGAGCTCTGGAAACACCATATATTTT. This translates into CASSYSSSSGNTIYF.

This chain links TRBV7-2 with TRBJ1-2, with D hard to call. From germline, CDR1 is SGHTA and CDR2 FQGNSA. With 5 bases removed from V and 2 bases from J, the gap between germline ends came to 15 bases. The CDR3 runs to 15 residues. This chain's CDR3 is CASSEGRGKNYGYTF. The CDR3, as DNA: TGTGCCAGCAGCGAAGGCCGGGGTAAAAACTATGGCTACACCTTC.

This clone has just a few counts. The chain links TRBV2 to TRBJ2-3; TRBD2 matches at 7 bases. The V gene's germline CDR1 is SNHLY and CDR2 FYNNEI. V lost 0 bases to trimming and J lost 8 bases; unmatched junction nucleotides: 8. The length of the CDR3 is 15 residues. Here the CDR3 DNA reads TGTGCCAGCAGTGAAGCTAGCGGGTGGGTGGCTACGCAGTATTTT. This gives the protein CASSEASGWVATQYF.

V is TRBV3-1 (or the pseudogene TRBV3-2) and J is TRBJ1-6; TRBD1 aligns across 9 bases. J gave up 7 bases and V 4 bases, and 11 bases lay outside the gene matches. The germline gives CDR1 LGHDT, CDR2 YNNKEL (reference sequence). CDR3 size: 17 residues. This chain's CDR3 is CASSPPTPGTGNSPLHF. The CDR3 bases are TGTGCCAGCAGCCCACCTACCCCCGGGACAGGGAATTCACCCCTCCACTTT.

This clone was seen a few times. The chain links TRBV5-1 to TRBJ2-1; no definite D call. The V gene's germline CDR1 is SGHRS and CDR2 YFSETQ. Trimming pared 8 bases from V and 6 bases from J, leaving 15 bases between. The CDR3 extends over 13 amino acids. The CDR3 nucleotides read TGCGCCAGTGCACAAATCCCCACCAATGAGCAGTTCTTC. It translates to CASAQIPTNEQFF.

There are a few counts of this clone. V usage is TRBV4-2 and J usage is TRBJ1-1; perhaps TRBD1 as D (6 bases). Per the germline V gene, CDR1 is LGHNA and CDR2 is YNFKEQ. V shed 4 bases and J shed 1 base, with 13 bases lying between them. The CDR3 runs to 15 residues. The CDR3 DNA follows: TGTGCCAGCAGCCTAGGGGGAGTCGGGAACACTGAAGCTTTCTTT. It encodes CASSLGGVGNTEAFF.

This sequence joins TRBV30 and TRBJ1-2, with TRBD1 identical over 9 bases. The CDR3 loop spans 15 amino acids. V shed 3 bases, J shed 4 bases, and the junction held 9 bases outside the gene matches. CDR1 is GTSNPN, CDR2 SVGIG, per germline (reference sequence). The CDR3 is CAWRVTGGQGYGYTF. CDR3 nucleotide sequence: TGTGCCTGGAGGGTAACAGGGGGACAGGGCTATGGCTACACCTTC.

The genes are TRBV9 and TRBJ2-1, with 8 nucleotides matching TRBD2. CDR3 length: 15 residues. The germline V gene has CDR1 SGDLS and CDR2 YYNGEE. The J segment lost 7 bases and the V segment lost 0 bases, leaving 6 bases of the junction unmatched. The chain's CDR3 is CASSVGPGGLNEQFF. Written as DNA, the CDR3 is TGTGCCAGCAGCGTAGGACCGGGGGGGCTTAATGAGCAGTTCTTC. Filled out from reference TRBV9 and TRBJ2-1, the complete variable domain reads DSGVTQTPKHLITATGQRVTLRCSPRSGDLSVYWYQQSLDQGLQFLIQYYNGEERAKGNILERFSAQQFPDLHSELNLSSLELGDSALYFCASSVGPGGLNEQFFGPGTRLTVL.

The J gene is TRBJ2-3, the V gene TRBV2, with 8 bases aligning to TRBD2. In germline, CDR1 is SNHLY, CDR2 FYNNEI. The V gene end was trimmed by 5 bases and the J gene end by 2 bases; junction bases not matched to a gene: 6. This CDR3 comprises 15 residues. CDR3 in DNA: TGTGCCAGCAGTAGGCGGGAGGTTATCACAGATACGCAGTATTTT. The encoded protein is CASSRREVITDTQYF.

In DNA, the CDR3 is TGCGCCAGCAGACCAAATCCAGGGTCTGGCGAGACCCAGTACTTC. It yields the protein CASRPNPGSGETQYF. The V gene is TRBV5-1, the J gene TRBJ2-5; a weak D match, TRBD1 (5 bases). The CDR3 runs 15 residues. Trimming removed 5 bases at V and 5 bases at J, with 19 bases between. CDR1 is SGHRS and CDR2 is YFSETQ in the germline V gene.

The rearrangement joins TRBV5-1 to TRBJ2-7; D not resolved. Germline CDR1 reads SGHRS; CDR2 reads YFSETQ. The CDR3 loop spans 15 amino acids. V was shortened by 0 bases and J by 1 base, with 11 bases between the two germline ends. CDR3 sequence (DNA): TGCGCCAGCAGCTTGGGAGAGTATGCGTCCTACGAGCAGTACTTC. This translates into CASSLGEYASYEQYF.

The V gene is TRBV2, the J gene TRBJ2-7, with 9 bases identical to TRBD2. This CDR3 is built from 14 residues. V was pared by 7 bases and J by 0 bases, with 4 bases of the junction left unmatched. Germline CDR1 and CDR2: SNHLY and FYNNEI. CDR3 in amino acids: CASKQTSGSYEQYF. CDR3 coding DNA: TGTGCCAGCAAACAGACTAGCGGCTCCTACGAGCAGTACTTC.

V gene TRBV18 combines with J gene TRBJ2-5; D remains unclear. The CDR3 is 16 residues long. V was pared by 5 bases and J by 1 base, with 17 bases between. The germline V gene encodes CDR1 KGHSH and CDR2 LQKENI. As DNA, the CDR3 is TGTGCCAGCTCAACCCCGCCGGGTACCTCCCAAGAGACCCAGTACTTC. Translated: CASSTPPGTSQETQYF.

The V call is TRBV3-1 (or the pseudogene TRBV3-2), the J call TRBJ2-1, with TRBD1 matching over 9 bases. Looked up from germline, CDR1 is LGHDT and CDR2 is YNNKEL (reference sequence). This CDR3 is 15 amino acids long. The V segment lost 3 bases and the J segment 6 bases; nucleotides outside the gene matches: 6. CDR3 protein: CASSQGTGRVNEQFF. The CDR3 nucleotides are TGTGCCAGCAGCCAGGGGACAGGGCGGGTCAATGAGCAGTTCTTC.

CDR3 residues: CASRRGEVSADTQYF. DNA for the CDR3: TGTGCCAGCAGGCGAGGGGAGGTGAGCGCAGATACGCAGTATTTT. The gene calls are TRBV2 and TRBJ2-3; weak D call: TRBD2 (6 bases). The germline gives CDR1 SNHLY, CDR2 FYNNEI. CDR3 length equals 15 residues. V gave up 6 bases and J gave up 4 bases, with 17 bases separating them.

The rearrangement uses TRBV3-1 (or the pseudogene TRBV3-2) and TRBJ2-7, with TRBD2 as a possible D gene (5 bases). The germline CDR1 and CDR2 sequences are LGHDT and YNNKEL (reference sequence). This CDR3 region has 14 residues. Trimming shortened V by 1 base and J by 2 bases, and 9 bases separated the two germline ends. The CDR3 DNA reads TGTGCCAGCAGCCAAGCCTCGGGGACCTACGAGCAGTACTTC. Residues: CASSQASGTYEQYF.

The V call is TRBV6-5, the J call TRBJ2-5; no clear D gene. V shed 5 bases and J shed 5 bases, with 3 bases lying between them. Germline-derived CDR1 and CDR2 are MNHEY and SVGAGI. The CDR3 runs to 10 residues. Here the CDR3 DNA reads TGTGCCAGCAGTCGGGAGACCCAGTACTTC. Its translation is CASSRETQYF.

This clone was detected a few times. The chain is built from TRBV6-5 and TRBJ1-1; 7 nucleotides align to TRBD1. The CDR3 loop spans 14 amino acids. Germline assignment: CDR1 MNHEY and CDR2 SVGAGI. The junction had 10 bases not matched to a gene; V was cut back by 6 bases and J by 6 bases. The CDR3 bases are TGTGCCAGCAGGTCAGGGGGAAGTTTGGCTGAAGCTTTCTTT. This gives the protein CASRSGGSLAEAFF.

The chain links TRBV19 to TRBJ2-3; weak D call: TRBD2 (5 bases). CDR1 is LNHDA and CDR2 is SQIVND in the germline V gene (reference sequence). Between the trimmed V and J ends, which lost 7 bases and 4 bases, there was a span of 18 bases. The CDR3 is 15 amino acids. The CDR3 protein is CASNGRGPGSDTQYF. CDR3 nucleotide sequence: TGTGCCAGTAACGGACGGGGTCCGGGCTCAGATACGCAGTATTTT.

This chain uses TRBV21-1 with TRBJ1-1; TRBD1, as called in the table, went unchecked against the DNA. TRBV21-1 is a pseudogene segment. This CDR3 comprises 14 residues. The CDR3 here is CASSKDQGPTEAFF. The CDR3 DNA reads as TGTGCCAGCAGCAAGGACCAGGGGCCCACTGAAGCTTTCTTT.

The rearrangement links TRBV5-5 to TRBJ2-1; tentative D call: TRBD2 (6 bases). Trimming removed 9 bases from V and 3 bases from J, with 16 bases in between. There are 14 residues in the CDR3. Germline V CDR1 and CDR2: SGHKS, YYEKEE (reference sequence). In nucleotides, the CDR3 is TGTGCCACTCAAAGGGACTCTTACTACAATGAGCAGTTCTTC. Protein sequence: CATQRDSYYNEQFF.

Here the CDR3 DNA reads TGTGCCAGCAACCTATCCGGGGGGTCTAGGGAGCAGTACTTC. It is translated as CASNLSGGSREQYF. This sequence joins TRBV28 and TRBJ2-7; TRBD2 matches 7 bases. Germline loops: CDR1 MDHEN, CDR2 SYDVKM. The CDR3 totals 14 residues. V lost 7 bases and J lost 7; bases outside the gene matches: 13.

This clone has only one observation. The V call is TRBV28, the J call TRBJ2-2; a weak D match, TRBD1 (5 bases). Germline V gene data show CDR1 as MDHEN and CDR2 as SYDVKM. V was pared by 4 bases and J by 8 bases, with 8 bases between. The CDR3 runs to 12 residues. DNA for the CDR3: TGTGCCAGCAGTTCTCAGGGTGGGGAGCTGTTTTTT. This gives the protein CASSSQGGELFF.

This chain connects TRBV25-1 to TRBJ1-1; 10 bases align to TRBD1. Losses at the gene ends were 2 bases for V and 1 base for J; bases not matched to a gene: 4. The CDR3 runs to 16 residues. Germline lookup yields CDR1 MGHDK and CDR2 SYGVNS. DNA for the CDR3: TGTGCCAGCAGTGAAACCCGGGACAGGGGGAACACTGAAGCTTTCTTT. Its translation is CASSETRDRGNTEAFF.

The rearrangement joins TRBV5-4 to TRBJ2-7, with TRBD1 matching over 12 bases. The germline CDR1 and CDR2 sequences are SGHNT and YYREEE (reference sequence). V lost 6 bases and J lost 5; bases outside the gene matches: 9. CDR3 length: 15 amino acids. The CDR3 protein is CASTRGGQGANEQYF. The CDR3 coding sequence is TGTGCCAGCACCCGGGGGGGACAGGGGGCGAACGAGCAGTACTTC.

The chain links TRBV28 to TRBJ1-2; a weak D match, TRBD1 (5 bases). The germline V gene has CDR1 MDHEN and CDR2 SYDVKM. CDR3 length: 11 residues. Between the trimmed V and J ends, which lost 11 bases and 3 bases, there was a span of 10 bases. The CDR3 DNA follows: TGTGCCTCGCTCAGGGACTATGGCTACACCTTC. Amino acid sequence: CASLRDYGYTF.

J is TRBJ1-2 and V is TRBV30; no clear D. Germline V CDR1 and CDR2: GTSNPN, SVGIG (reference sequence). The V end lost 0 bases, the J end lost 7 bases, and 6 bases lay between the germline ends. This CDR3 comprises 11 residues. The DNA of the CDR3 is TGTGCCTGGAGTGTACAATCTGGCTACACCTTC. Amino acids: CAWSVQSGYTF.